The next 17 T cell receptor beta chains were all read from a single sample in a study of regulatory T cells in long-lasting Graves disease. Indicated time point: persistent/refractory GD, antithyroid drugs over 5 years with positive TRAb. After RNA was extracted from PBMCs, the TCR library was made from it. Construction of TCR beta libraries relied on iRepertoire HTBI primers and on Arm-PCR targeting CDR3 regions. TCRdb re-derived calls from the multiplex PCR reads in MiXCR, one entry per CDR3 protein. This sample has around 510,000 distinct CDR3 sequences, with roughly 20% found just once. The sequencing here drew on peripheral blood mononuclear cells (PBMCs), taken when the disease was refractory, from a patient treated with antithyroid drugs. The receptors shown here come from a female donor with Graves disease.

The genes are TRBV4-3 and TRBJ1-3; 9 bases line up with TRBD1. CDR1 LGHNA and CDR2 YSLEER come from the germline V gene. The length of the CDR3 is 16 residues. The junction had 8 bases not matched to a gene; V was cut back by 4 bases and J by 4 bases. CDR3 protein: CASSLTTGGAGNTIYF. The CDR3 nucleotides read TGCGCCAGCAGCCTAACCACAGGGGGCGCAGGAAACACCATATATTTT.

This clonotype has a count of ten or more. This chain joins TRBV19 and TRBJ2-7; D is ambiguous. The CDR3 has 13 amino acids. Trimming stripped 2 bases from V and 6 bases from J, with 11 bases between. Germline CDR1 and CDR2: LNHDA and SQIVND (reference sequence). CDR3 nucleotides: TGTGCCAGTAGTATATCGGGTGTGAGCGAGCAGTACTTC. This gives the protein CASSISGVSEQYF.

V usage is TRBV27 and J usage is TRBJ1-3; D uncertain. The CDR3 contains 14 residues. V was pared by 6 bases and J by 1 base, with 10 bases between. Per the germline V gene, CDR1 is MNHEY and CDR2 is SMNVEV (reference sequence). CDR3 DNA sequence: TGTGCCAGCAGGAGGGCAGCGTCTGGAAACACCATATATTTT. This gives the protein CASRRAASGNTIYF.

This clonotype was detected only a few times. The chain carries TRBV6-5 and TRBJ1-4, with 9 nucleotides matching TRBD1. Trimming cost V 0 bases and J 7 bases; bases outside gene matches: 12. Germline CDR1 MNHEY, CDR2 SVGAGI. The CDR3 loop spans 18 amino acids. CDR3 in amino acids: CASSYSGTGIFGREKLFF. CDR3 coding DNA: TGTGCCAGCAGTTACTCCGGGACAGGGATCTTCGGACGTGAAAAACTGTTTTTT.

This clonotype was observed a single time. Only one base separates this from a far larger clonotype, so it likely reflects a read error. This chain joins TRBV2 and TRBJ2-7; 8 nucleotides match TRBD2. The CDR3 totals 15 residues. Germline V lookup: CDR1 SNHLY, CDR2 FYNNEI. V dropped 5 bases and J dropped 6; count of bases not matched to a gene: 12. In nucleotides, the CDR3 is TGTGCCAGCAGTTTAATAGCGGGAAGAGGTAGCGAGCAGTACTTC. This encodes CASSLIAGRGSEQYF.

This clonotype showed up many times. J is TRBJ2-5 and V is TRBV29-1, with D unclear. The V gene lost 3 bases and the J gene lost 5 bases, with 13 bases spanning the gap. This CDR3 contains 13 residues. Germline CDR1 is SQVTM and CDR2 is ANQGSEA. The CDR3 here is CSVDPSSSETQYF. The CDR3 DNA follows: TGCAGCGTTGACCCGAGCAGTTCGGAGACCCAGTACTTC.

This clonotype was seen many times. The chain combines TRBV20-1 with TRBJ1-5; unclear D gene. The length of the CDR3 is 12 residues. Trimming shortened V by 3 bases and J by 4 bases, and 7 bases separated the two germline ends. The germline gives CDR1 DFQATT, CDR2 SNEGSKA (reference sequence). CDR3 loop: CSASRGNQPQHF. CDR3 bases: TGCAGTGCTAGTCGGGGTAATCAGCCCCAGCATTTT.

This clonotype has ten or more counts. The chain is built from TRBV4-3 and TRBJ2-5; TRBD1 matches 7 bases. V was pared by 4 bases and J by 2 bases, with 4 bases of the junction left unmatched. The CDR3 is 14 residues long. Germline assignment: CDR1 LGHNA and CDR2 YSLEER. The CDR3 spells CASSPQTGQETQYF. The CDR3 DNA reads as TGCGCCAGCAGCCCCCAGACAGGGCAAGAGACCCAGTACTTC.

This clonotype occurred many times. The chain combines TRBV12-3 or TRBV12-4 with TRBJ1-5; TRBD1 agrees at 7 bases. V shed 6 bases, J shed 2 bases, and the junction held 4 bases outside the gene matches. This CDR3 spans 14 amino acids. CDR3 nucleotide sequence: TGTGCCAGCAGCCACAGGGGTGGCAATCAGCCCCAGCATTTT. Protein product: CASSHRGGNQPQHF.

Ten or more counts support this clonotype. The chain combines TRBV11-2 with TRBJ2-7; unclear D gene. The germline gives CDR1 SGHAT, CDR2 FQNNGV. V was pared by 4 bases and J by 0 bases, with 10 bases between. The CDR3 consists of 14 residues. CDR3 in DNA: TGTGCCAGCAGCTCCCGTTTGAGCTCCTACGAGCAGTACTTC. Its translation is CASSSRLSSYEQYF.

This clonotype appeared many times. The V gene is TRBV6-1, the J gene TRBJ1-1; TRBD1 matches at 9 bases. CDR3 length: 15 residues. V dropped 8 bases and J dropped 6; count of bases not matched to a gene: 13. The germline gives CDR1 MNHNS, CDR2 SASEGT. CDR3 nucleotide sequence: TGTGCCAGCCGTACCCGGGACAGGGTAGTCCCTGAAGCTTTCTTT. Translating it yields CASRTRDRVVPEAFF.

The chain uses TRBV29-1 and TRBJ2-5; tentatively, D is TRBD2 (6 bases). The CDR3 consists of 12 residues. V lost 7 bases and J 2 bases, leaving 11 bases between the germline ends. Germline-derived CDR1 and CDR2 are SQVTM and ANQGSEA. Here the CDR3 DNA reads TGCAGCGCAGGGACTGCTCAAGAGACCCAGTACTTC. Protein product: CSAGTAQETQYF.

This clonotype was counted only a few times. J is TRBJ1-6 and V is TRBV7-2, with 7 bases identical to TRBD1. The CDR3 totals 16 residues. The trim removed 1 base at V and 10 bases at J, leaving 10 bases unmatched. CDR1 and CDR2 (germline): SGHTA, FQGNSA. CDR3 sequence (DNA): TGTGCCAGCAGCTTAGACAGGGGAAGAATCGGATCACCCCTCCACTTT. It encodes CASSLDRGRIGSPLHF.

This clonotype was recorded many times. The chain employs TRBV9 and TRBJ1-2; no definite D call. There are 13 residues in the CDR3. Trimming cost V 0 bases and J 0 bases, with 3 bases left between them. Germline V lookup: CDR1 SGDLS, CDR2 YYNGEE. The CDR3: CASSVVPNYGYTF. Here the CDR3 DNA reads TGTGCCAGCAGCGTAGTTCCTAACTATGGCTACACCTTC.

On this clonotype itself: A single base separates this from a much larger clone, so it may be a read error. V and J are TRBV11-1 and TRBJ2-7; D possibly uses TRBD1 or TRBD2 (5 bases each). CDR3 length equals 14 residues. CDR1 and CDR2 from the germline V gene are SGHAT and FQDESV (reference sequence). Here the CDR3 DNA reads TGTGCCAGCAGCTTACCCGGGGCATCCTACGAGCAGCACTTC. Its protein is CASSLPGASYEQHF.

Notes on this clonotype: This sequence may be a read error, since a much larger clone differs from it by one base. The rearrangement links TRBV19 to TRBJ2-4; 7 bases match TRBD1. This CDR3 has 16 residues. CDR1 LNHDA and CDR2 SQIVND come from the germline V gene (reference sequence). Here the CDR3 DNA reads TGTGCCAGTAGTCTCTTGACAGGGAACGCCAAAGACATTCAGTACTTC. It specifies CASSLLTGNAKDIQYF.

This clonotype was recorded many times. J is TRBJ1-5 and V is TRBV6-2 or TRBV6-3; D is uncertain. In germline, CDR1 is MNHEY, CDR2 SVGEGT. V lost 2 bases and J 1 base, leaving 9 bases between the germline ends. CDR3 length equals 15 residues. The CDR3 sequence: CASSYGKASNQPQHF. CDR3 nucleotide sequence: TGTGCCAGCAGTTACGGGAAGGCGAGCAATCAGCCCCAGCATTTT.